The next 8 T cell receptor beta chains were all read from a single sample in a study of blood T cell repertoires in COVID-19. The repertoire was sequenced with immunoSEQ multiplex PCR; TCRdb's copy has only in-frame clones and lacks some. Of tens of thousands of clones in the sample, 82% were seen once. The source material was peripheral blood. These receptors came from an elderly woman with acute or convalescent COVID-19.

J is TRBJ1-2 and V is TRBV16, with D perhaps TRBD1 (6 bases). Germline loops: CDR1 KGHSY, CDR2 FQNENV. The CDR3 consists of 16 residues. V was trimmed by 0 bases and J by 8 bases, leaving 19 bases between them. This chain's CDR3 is CASSQSAWGQGIGYTF. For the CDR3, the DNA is TGTGCCAGCAGCCAATCAGCATGGGGGCAAGGTATCGGCTACACCTTC. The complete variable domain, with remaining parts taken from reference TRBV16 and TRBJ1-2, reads GEEVAQTPKHLVRGEGQKAKLYCAPIKGHSYVFWYQQVLKNEFKFLISFQNENVFDETGMPKERFSAKCLPNSPCSLEIQATKLEDSAVYFCASSQSAWGQGIGYTFGSGTRLTVV.

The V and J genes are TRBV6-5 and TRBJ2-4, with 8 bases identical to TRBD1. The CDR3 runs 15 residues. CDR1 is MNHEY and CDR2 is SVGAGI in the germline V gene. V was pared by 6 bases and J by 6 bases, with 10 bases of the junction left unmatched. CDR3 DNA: TGTGCCAGCAGCTATGAGGACAGGGCCGGAAACATTCAGTACTTC. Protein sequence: CASSYEDRAGNIQYF.

This CDR3 is CATSRGEVHTEAFF. In nucleotides, the CDR3 is TGTGCCACCAGCAGAGGAGAGGTGCACACTGAAGCTTTCTTT. V and J are TRBV15 and TRBJ1-1, with D hard to call. The V gene lost 1 base and the J gene lost 3 bases, with 9 bases spanning the gap. CDR3 length: 14 amino acids. The germline V gene has CDR1 LNHNV and CDR2 YYDKDF (reference sequence).

The CDR3 DNA follows: TGCGCCAGCAGCCCGAACAGGGGGCCGGGCACTGAAGCTTTCTTT. It translates to CASSPNRGPGTEAFF. This sequence joins TRBV4-3 and TRBJ1-1, with TRBD1 matching over 9 bases. The CDR3 has 15 residues. J gave up 4 bases and V 4 bases, and 7 bases lay outside the gene matches. Germline lookup yields CDR1 LGHNA and CDR2 YSLEER.

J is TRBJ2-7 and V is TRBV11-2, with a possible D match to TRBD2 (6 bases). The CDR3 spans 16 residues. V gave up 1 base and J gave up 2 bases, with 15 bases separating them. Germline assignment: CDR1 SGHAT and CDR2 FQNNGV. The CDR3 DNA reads TGTGCCAGCAGCTTAGCCTTAGGGACTCTGCCCTACGAGCAGTACTTC. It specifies CASSLALGTLPYEQYF.

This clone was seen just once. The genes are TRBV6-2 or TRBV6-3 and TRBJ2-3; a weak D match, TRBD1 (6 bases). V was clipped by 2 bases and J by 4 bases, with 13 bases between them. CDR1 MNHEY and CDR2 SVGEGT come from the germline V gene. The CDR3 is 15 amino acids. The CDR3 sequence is CASSYLTGRADTQYF. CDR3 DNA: TGTGCCAGCAGTTACCTCACAGGGCGGGCAGATACGCAGTATTTT.

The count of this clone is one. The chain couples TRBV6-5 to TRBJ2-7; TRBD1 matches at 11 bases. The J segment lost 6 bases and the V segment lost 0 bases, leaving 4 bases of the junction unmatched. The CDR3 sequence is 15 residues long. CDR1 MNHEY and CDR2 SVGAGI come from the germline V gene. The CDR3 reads CASSYSGTGGREQYF. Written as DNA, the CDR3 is TGTGCCAGCAGTTACTCTGGGACAGGGGGTCGCGAGCAGTACTTC.

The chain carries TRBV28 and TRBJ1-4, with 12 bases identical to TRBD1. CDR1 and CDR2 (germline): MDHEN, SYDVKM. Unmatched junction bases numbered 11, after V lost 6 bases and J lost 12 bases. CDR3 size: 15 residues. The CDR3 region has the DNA TGTGCCAGCAGGGATCCGGGACAGGGGGCGGCGGAACTGTTTTTT. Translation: CASRDPGQGAAELFF.